The clone carrying this T cell receptor (beta chain) was counted ten times or more. Its antigen is currently unknown. Preparing the TCRbeta library involved the use of unique molecular identifiers. TCRdb itself ran the PCR reads through MiXCR, one entry per CDR3 protein. The repertoire holds about 98,000 distinct CDR3 sequences, with 7.5% to 9.5% as singletons. This CDR3 contains 14 residues. V was pared by 4 bases and J by 7 bases, with 15 bases between. Germline loops: CDR1 SGHRS, CDR2 YFSETQ. The sample comes from a study of T-cell reconstitution after alpha-beta-depleted transplantation in children. Study-level findings and limits: About two months after transplant, alpha-beta T cells reportedly came from several hundred expanded graft clones. Some patients owed their high day-60 TCRbeta diversity to surviving recipient T cells and thymic progenitors. Among T cells one year after transplant, newly produced cells accounted for most counts and diversity.

The specimen comprised PBMCs, sampled before TCRalphabeta/CD19-depleted stem cell transplant. The rearrangement links TRBV5-1 to TRBJ2-1; possible D gene TRBD2, 6 bases. This clonotype originated in a boy aged 2 to 10 with acute lymphoblastic leukemia, due to receive a stem cell transplant. CDR3 loop: CASSLGTALNEQFF. The CDR3 DNA follows: TGCGCCAGCAGCCTAGGGACTGCCCTGAATGAGCAGTTCTTC.